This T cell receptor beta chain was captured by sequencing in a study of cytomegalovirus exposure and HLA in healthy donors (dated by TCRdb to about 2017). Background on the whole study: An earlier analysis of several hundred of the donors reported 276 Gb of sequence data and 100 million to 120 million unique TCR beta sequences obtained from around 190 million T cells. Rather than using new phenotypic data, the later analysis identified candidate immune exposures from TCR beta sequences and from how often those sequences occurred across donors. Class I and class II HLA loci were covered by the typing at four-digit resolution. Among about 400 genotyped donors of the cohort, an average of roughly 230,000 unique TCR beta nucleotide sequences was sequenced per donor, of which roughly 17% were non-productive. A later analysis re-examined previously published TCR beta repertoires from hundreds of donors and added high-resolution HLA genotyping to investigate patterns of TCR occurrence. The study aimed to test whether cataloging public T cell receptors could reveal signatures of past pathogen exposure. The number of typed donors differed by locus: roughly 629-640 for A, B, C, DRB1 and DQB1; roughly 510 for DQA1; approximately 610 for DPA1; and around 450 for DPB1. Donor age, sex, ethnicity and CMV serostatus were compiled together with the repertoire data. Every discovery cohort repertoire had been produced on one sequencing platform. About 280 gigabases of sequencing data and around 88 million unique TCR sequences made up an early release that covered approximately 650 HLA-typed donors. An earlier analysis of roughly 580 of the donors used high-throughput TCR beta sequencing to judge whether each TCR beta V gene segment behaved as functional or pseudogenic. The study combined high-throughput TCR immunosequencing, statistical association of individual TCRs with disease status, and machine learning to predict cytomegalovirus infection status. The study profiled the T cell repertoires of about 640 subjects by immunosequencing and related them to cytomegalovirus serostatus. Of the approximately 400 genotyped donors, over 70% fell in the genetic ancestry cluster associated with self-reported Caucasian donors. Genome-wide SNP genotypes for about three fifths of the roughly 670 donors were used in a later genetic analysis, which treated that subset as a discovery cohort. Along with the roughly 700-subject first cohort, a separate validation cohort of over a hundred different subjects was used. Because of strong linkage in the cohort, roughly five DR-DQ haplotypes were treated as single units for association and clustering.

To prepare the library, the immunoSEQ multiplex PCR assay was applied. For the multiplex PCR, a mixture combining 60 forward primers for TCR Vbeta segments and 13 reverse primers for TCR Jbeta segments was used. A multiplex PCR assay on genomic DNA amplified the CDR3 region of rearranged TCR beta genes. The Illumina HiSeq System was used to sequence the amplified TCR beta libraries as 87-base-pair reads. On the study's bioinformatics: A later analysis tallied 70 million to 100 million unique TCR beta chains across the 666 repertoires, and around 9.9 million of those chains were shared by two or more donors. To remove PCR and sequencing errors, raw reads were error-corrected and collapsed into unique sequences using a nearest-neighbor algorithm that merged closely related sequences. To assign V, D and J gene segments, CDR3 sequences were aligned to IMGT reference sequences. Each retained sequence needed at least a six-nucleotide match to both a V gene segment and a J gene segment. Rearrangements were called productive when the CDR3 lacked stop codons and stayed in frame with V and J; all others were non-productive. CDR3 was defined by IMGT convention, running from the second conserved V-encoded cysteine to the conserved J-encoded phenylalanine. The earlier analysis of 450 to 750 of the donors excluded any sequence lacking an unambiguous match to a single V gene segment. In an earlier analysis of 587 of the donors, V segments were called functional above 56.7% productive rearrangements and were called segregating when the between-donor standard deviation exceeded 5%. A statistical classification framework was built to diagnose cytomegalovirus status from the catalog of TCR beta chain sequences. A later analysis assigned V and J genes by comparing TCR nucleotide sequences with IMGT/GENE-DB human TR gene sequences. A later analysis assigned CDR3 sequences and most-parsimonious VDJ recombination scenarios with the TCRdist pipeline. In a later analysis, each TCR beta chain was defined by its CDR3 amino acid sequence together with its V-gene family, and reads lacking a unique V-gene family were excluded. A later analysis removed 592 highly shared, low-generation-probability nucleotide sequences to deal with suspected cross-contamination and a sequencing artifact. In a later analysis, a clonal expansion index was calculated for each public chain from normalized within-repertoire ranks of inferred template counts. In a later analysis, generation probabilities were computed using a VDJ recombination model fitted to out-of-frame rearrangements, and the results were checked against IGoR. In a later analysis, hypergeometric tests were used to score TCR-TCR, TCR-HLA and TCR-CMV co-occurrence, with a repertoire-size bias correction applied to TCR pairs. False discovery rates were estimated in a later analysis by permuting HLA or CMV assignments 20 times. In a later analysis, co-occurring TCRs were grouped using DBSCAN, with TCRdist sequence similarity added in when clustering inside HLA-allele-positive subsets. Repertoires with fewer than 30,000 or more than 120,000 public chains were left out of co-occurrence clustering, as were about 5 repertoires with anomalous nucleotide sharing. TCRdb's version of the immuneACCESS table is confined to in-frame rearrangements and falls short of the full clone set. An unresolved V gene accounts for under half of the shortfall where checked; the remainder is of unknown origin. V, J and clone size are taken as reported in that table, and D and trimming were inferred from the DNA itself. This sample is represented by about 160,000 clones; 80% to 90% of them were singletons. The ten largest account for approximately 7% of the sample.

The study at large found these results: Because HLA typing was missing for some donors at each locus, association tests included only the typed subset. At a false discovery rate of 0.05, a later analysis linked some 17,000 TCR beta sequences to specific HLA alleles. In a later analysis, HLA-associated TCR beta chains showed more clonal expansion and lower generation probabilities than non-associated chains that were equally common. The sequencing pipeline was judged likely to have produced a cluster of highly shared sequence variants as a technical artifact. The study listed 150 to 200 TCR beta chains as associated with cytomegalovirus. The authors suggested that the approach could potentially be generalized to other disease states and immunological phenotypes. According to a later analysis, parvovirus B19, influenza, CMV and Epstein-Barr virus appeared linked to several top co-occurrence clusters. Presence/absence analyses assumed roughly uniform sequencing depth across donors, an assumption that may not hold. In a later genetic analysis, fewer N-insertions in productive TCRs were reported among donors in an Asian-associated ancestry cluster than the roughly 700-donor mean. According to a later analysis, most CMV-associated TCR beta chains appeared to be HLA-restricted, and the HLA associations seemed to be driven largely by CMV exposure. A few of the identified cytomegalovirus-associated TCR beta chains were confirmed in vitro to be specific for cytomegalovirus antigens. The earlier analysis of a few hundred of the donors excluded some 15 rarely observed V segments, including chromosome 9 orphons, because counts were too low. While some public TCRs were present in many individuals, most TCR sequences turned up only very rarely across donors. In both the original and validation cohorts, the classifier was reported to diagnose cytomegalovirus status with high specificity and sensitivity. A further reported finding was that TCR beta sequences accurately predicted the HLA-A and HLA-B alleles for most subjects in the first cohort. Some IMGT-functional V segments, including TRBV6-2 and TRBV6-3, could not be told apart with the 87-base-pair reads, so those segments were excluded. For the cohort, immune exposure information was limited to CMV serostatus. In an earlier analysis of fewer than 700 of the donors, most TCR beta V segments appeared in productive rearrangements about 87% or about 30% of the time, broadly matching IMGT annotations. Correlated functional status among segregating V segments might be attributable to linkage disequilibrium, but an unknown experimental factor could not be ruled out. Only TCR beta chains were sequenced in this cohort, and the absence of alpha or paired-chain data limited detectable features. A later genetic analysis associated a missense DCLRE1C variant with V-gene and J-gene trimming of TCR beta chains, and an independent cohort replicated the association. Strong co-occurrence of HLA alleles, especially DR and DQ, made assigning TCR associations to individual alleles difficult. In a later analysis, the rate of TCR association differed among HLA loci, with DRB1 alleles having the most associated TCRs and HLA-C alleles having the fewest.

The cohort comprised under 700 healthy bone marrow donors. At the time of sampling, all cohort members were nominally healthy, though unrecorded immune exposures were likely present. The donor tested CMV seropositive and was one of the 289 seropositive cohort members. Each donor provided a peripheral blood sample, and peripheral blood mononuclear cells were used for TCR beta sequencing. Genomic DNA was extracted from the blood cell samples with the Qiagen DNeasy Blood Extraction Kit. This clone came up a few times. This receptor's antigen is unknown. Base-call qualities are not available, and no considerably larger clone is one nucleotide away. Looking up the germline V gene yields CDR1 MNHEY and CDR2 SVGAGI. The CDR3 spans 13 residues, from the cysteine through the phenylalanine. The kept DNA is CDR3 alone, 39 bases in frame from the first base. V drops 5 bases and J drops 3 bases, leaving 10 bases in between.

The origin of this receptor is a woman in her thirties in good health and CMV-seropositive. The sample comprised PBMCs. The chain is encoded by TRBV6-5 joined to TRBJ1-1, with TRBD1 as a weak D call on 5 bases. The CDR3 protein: CASSQGGDTEAFF. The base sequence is TGTGCCAGCAGTCAAGGAGGGGACACTGAAGCTTTCTTT.